The present TCR beta chain was sequenced within a study of CD8+ T cells in alopecia areata. RNA extraction was followed by reverse transcription into cDNA, which acted as the sequencing template. The repertoire was sequenced with immunoSEQ multiplex PCR; TCRdb's copy has only in-frame clones and lacks some. The data show 170,000 or so clones, around 58% seen once. Treatment: oral pan-JAK inhibitor, 5-10 mg twice daily. Study-level results: For patients receiving tofacitinib, scalp clonality and expanded CD8+ clones among the top 100 significantly decreased. In scalp samples, resident alphabeta T cells of normal skin are also sequenced.

Remarks on this clone: Antigen unknown.

The CDR3 contains 14 residues. V lost 4 bases and J 0 bases, leaving 7 bases between the germline ends. Per germline, CDR1 SQVTM and CDR2 ANQGSEA. The source of this sequence is a human donor with alopecia areata. The genes are TRBV29-1 and TRBJ2-6, with D possibly called TRBD1 or TRBD2 (5 bases each). The source material was CD8+ T cells sorted from blood, sampled at week 24, from a patient treated with tofacitinib. CDR3 region: CSVVGTSGANVLTF. The CDR3 DNA reads TGCAGCGTTGTGGGGACCTCTGGGGCCAACGTCCTGACTTTC.